Below are 17 T cell receptor beta chains sequenced from a single sample in a study of Graves' ophthalmopathy and Graves' hyperthyroidism. As the template, RNA transcripts were used to amplify TCR beta CDR3 regions. The first round was an RT-PCR with HTBI primers, and the second round was a multiplex PCR. From the multiplex PCR reads, TCRdb called clonotypes with MiXCR, one entry per CDR3 protein. This sample carries 650,000 to 900,000 distinct CDR3 sequences, roughly two fifths of them seen once, and the ten largest clones take approximately 43%. The sample consisted of peripheral blood. The receptors here all came from an adult man with Graves' ophthalmopathy.

The V and J genes are TRBV5-1 and TRBJ1-6, with 7 bases identical to TRBD1. Trimming removed 4 bases from V and 8 bases from J; junction bases left unmatched: 12. In germline, CDR1 is SGHRS, CDR2 YFSETQ. The CDR3 is 16 residues long. The CDR3 region has the DNA TGCGCCAGCAGCCAACTCCTAAGACAGGGAGATTCACCCCTCCACTTT. This encodes CASSQLLRQGDSPLHF.

V is TRBV20-1 and J is TRBJ1-1, with D possibly TRBD1 on 5 matching bases. The CDR3 covers 14 residues. Germline CDR1 DFQATT, CDR2 SNEGSKA (reference sequence). Deletions cut 3 bases from V and 4 bases from J, with 15 bases between. The CDR3 DNA sequence: TGCAGTGCTAGTAGTATTGGCGGGACCACTGAAGCTTTCTTT. Translating it yields CSASSIGGTTEAFF.

V gene TRBV25-1 combines with J gene TRBJ1-4, with D hard to call. There are 12 residues in the CDR3. The germline gives CDR1 MGHDK, CDR2 SYGVNS. Between the trimmed V and J ends, which lost 5 bases and 14 bases, there was a span of 15 bases. The chain's CDR3 is CASSLLGAVLFF. The CDR3 DNA follows: TGTGCCAGCAGTCTTCTGGGAGCCGTCCTGTTTTTT.

The gene calls are TRBV10-3 and TRBJ2-7; 11 bases map to TRBD1. The V and J ends lost 4 bases and 6 bases, in that order; junction bases with no gene match: 8. CDR3 length equals 15 residues. Germline CDR1 is ENHRY and CDR2 is SYGVKD. This chain's CDR3 is CAISGGTGGFGEQYF. The CDR3 region has the DNA TGTGCCATCAGTGGGGGGACAGGGGGGTTTGGCGAGCAGTACTTC.

V usage is TRBV5-5 and J usage is TRBJ2-7; D is perhaps TRBD2 (6 bases). The CDR3 is made up of 13 amino acids. The germline V gene encodes CDR1 SGHKS and CDR2 YYEKEE (reference sequence). Between the trimmed V and J ends, which lost 0 bases and 5 bases, there was a span of 9 bases. Here the CDR3 reads CASSLGLVDEQYF. In nucleotides, the CDR3 is TGTGCCAGCAGCTTGGGACTAGTCGACGAGCAGTACTTC.

This clonotype was seen a few times. The chain employs TRBV14 and TRBJ2-7; 8 bases agree with TRBD2. The CDR3 covers 15 residues. The V gene's germline CDR1 is SGHDN and CDR2 FVKESK. After removal of 6 bases from V and 2 bases from J, the junction contained 9 bases not matched to a gene. CDR3 nucleotides: TGTGCCAGCAGTCCTCAGACTAGCGATCCCTACGAGCAGTACTTC. Translating it yields CASSPQTSDPYEQYF.

This sequence joins TRBV19 and TRBJ2-5, with D perhaps matching TRBD1 (5 bases). Trimming took 7 bases from V and 9 from J, leaving 9 bases between them. Looked up from germline, CDR1 is LNHDA and CDR2 is SQIVND (reference sequence). There are 10 residues in the CDR3. CDR3 region: CASTVGPQYF. CDR3 sequence (DNA): TGTGCCAGTACCGTGGGGCCCCAGTACTTC.

In this sample, this clonotype turned up a few times. The chain is built from TRBV6-5 and TRBJ1-3; 7 positions agree with TRBD1. Germline values: CDR1 MNHEY, CDR2 SVGAGI. CDR3 length: 13 residues. V trimming: 5 bases; J trimming: 6 bases; junction bases outside the gene matches: 4. As DNA, the CDR3 is TGTGCCAGCAGTAGGGACAGCGTAAACACCATATATTTT. Translation: CASSRDSVNTIYF.

The chain carries TRBV2 and TRBJ1-2; D remains ambiguous. This CDR3 region has 14 residues. Per germline, CDR1 SNHLY and CDR2 FYNNEI. The V and J ends lost 3 bases and 8 bases respectively, with 16 bases between them. CDR3 sequence: CASSESWVAGGYTF. DNA for the CDR3: TGTGCCAGCAGTGAGAGTTGGGTAGCGGGGGGCTACACCTTC.

CDR3 nucleotides: TGTGCCACCAGTGACCCAGGGACAGGGGCCTCACCCCTCCACTTT. This codes for CATSDPGTGASPLHF. V is TRBV24-1 and J is TRBJ1-6; 10 nucleotides line up with TRBD1. Germline V gene data show CDR1 as KGHDR and CDR2 as SFDVKD. This CDR3 spans 15 amino acids. Trimming removed 4 bases from V and 10 bases from J; junction bases left unmatched: 6.

The chain couples TRBV10-2 to TRBJ1-5, with unresolved D. The CDR3 extends over 14 amino acids. The germline V gene has CDR1 WSHSY and CDR2 SAAADI. Between the trimmed V and J ends, which lost 0 bases and 9 bases, there was a span of 12 bases. CDR3 nucleotide sequence: TGCGCCAGCAGTGAGTCAGGGCAATCATTGCCCCAGCATTTT. Its translation is CASSESGQSLPQHF.

This clonotype came up a few times. J is TRBJ2-7 and V is TRBV5-1; unclear D gene. The CDR3 contains 14 residues. V was trimmed by 4 bases and J by 0 bases, leaving 11 bases between them. Germline V gene sequence: CDR1 SGHRS, CDR2 YFSETQ. The CDR3 DNA sequence: TGCGCCAGCAGCACGACCGAGAGCTCCTACGAGCAGTACTTC. It translates to CASSTTESSYEQYF.

The chain recombines TRBV9 with TRBJ2-7; D is unclear. V lost 4 bases and J 0 bases, leaving 14 bases between the germline ends. CDR1 and CDR2 from the germline V gene are SGDLS and YYNGEE. This CDR3 is 15 amino acids long. CDR3 residues: CASSQVYGPSYEQYF. The DNA for the CDR3 is TGTGCCAGCAGCCAAGTGTACGGGCCCTCCTACGAGCAGTACTTC.

This clonotype was seen more than once but under ten times. The chain uses TRBV12-3 or TRBV12-4 and TRBJ2-2, with TRBD1 matching 8 bases. With 6 bases clipped from V and 6 bases from J, the junction kept 3 bases outside the gene matches. This CDR3 region has 13 residues. CDR3 protein: CASRTGAAGELFF. In DNA, the CDR3 is TGTGCCAGCAGGACAGGGGCGGCCGGGGAGCTGTTTTTT.

The V call is TRBV6-1, the J call TRBJ1-5; no definite D call. The CDR3 totals 15 residues. Per the germline V gene, CDR1 is MNHNS and CDR2 is SASEGT. Trimming took 7 bases from V and 1 from J, leaving 14 bases between them. For the CDR3, the DNA is TGTGCCAGCACGCCTTCGTTGAGGAGCAATCAGCCCCAGCATTTT. Translated, it gives CASTPSLRSNQPQHF.

V usage is TRBV28 and J usage is TRBJ2-2, with 9 nucleotides matching TRBD1. Trimming took 5 bases from V and 7 from J; bases not matched to a gene: 5. Germline CDR1 is MDHEN and CDR2 is SYDVKM. This CDR3 region has 14 residues. The CDR3 spells CASSLRQGGGELFF. CDR3 nucleotides: TGTGCCAGCAGTCTACGACAGGGGGGCGGGGAGCTGTTTTTT.

This clonotype appeared many times. CDR3 DNA sequence: TGCAGCCCCCCCGCCGGCCCCTACGAGCAGTACTTC. Encoded protein: CSPPAGPYEQYF. The chain recombines TRBV29-1 with TRBJ2-7; D not resolved. From germline, CDR1 is SQVTM and CDR2 ANQGSEA. Trimming stripped 8 bases from V and 2 bases from J, with 13 bases between. This CDR3 comprises 12 residues.